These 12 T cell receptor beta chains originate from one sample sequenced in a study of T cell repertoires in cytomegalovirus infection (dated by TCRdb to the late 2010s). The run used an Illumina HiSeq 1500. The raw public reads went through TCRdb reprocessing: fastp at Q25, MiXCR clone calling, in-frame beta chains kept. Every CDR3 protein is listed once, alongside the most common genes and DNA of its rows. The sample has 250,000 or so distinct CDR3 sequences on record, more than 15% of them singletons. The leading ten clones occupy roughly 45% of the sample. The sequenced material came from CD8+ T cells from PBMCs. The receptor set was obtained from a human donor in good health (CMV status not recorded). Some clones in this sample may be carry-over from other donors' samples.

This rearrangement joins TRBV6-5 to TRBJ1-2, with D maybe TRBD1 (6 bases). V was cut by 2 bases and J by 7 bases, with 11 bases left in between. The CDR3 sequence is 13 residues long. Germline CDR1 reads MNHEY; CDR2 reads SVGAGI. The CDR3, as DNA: TGTGCCAGCAGTTACGCCGGGGGGGCTGGCTACACCTTC. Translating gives CASSYAGGAGYTF.

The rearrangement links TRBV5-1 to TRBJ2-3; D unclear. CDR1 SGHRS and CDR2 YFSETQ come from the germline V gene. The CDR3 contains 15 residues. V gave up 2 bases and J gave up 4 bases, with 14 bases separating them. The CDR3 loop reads CASSLEAASSDTQYF. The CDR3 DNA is TGCGCCAGCAGCTTAGAGGCGGCGAGCTCAGATACGCAGTATTTT. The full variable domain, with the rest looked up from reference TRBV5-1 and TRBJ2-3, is KAGVTQTPRYLIKTRGQQVTLSCSPISGHRSVSWYQQTPGQGLQFLFEYFSETQRNKGNFPGRFSGRQFSNSRSEMNVSTLELGDSALYLCASSLEAASSDTQYFGPGTRLTVL.

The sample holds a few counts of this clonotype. CDR3 nucleotide sequence: TGTGCCAGCAGCCAATCCGGGACAGGGTACCTCCAAGAGACCCAGTACTTC. Translated: CASSQSGTGYLQETQYF. The genes are TRBV3-1 and TRBJ2-5, with 9 nucleotides matching TRBD1. Germline V lookup: CDR1 LGHDT, CDR2 YNNKEL (reference sequence). The V gene end was trimmed by 2 bases and the J gene end by 1 base; junction bases not matched to a gene: 8. The CDR3 is made up of 17 amino acids.

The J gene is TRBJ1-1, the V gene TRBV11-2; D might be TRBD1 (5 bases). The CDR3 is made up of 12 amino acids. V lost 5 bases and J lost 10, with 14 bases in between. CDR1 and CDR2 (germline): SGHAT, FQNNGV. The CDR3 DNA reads TGTGCCAGCAGCCAAGATCAGGGAGTAGCTTTCTTT. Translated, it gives CASSQDQGVAFF.

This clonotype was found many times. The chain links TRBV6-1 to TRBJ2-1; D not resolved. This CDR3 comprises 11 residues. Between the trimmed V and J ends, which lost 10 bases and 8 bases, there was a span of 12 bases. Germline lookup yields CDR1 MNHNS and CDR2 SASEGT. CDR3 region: CATPKKDEQFF. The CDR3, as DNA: TGTGCCACCCCGAAGAAGGATGAGCAGTTCTTC.

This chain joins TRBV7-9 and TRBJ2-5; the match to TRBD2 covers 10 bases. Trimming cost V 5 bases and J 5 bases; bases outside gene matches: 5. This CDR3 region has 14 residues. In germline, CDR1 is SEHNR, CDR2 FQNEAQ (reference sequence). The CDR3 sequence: CASSPSTSGETQYF. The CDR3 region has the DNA TGTGCCAGCAGCCCCTCGACTAGCGGGGAGACCCAGTACTTC.

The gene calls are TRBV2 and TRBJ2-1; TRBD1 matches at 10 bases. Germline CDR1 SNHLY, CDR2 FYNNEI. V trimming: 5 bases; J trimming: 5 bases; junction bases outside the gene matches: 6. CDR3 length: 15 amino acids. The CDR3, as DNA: TGTGCCAGCAGTTGGACAGGGGGATCGAACAATGAGCAGTTCTTC. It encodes CASSWTGGSNNEQFF.

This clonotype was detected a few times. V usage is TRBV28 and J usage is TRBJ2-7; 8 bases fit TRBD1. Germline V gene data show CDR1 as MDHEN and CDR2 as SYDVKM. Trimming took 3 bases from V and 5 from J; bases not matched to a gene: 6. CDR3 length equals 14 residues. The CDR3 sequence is CASSFLTGGNEQYF. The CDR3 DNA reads TGTGCCAGCAGTTTCCTTACAGGGGGAAACGAGCAGTACTTC.

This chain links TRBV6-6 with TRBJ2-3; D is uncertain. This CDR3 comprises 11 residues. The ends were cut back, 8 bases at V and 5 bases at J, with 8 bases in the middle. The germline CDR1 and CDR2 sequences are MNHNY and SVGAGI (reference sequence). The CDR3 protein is CASFFIDTQYF. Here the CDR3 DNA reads TGTGCCAGCTTTTTTATAGATACGCAGTATTTT.

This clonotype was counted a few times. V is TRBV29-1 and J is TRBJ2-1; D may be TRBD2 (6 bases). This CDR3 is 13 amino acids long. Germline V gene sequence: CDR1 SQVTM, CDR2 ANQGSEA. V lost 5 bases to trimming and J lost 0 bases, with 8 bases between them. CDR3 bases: TGCAGCGTTCTCGGGGGCTCCTACAATGAGCAGTTCTTC. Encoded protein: CSVLGGSYNEQFF.

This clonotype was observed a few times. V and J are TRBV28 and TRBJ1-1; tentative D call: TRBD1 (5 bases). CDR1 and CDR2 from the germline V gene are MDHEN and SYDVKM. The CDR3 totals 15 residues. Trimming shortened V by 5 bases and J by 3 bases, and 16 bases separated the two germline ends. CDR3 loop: CASSHGWGRYTEAFF. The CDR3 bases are TGTGCCAGCAGTCATGGATGGGGGAGGTACACTGAAGCTTTCTTT. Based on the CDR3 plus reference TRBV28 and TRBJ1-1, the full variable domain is DVKVTQSSRYLVKRTGEKVFLECVQDMDHENMFWYRQDPGLGLRLIYFSYDVKMKEKGDIPEGYSVSREKKERFSLILESASTNQTSMYLCASSHGWGRYTEAFFGQGTRLTVV.

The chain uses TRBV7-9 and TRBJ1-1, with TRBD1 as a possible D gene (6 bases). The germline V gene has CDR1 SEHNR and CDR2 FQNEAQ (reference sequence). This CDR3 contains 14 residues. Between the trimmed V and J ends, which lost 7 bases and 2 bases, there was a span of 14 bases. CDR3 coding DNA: TGTGCCAGCACGGAGACAGGTGGAAACACTGAAGCTTTCTTT. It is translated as CASTETGGNTEAFF. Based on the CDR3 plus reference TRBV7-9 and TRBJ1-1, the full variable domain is DTGVSQNPRHKITKRGQNVTFRCDPISEHNRLYWYRQTLGQGPEFLTYFQNEAQLEKSRLLSDRFSAERPKGSFSTLEIQRTEQGDSAMYLCASTETGGNTEAFFGQGTRLTVV.